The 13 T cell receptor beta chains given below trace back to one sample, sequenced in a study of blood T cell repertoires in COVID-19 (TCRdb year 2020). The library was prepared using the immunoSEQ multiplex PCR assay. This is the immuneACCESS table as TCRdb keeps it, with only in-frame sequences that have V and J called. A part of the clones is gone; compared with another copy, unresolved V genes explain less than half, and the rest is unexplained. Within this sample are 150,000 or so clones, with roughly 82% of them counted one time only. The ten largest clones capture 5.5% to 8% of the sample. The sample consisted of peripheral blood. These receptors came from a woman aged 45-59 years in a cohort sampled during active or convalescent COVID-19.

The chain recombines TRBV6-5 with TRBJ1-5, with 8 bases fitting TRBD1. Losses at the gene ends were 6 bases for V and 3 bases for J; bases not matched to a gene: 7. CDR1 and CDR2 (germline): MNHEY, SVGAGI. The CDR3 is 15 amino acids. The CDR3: CASSRTGTNNQPQHF. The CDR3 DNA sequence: TGTGCCAGCAGCCGGACAGGGACCAACAATCAGCCCCAGCATTTT.

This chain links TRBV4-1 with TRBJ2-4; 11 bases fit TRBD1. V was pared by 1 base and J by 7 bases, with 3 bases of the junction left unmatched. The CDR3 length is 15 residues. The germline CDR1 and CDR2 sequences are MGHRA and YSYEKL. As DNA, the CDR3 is TGCGCCAGCAGCCAAGGAGGACAGGGGGCGAACATTCAGTACTTC. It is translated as CASSQGGQGANIQYF.

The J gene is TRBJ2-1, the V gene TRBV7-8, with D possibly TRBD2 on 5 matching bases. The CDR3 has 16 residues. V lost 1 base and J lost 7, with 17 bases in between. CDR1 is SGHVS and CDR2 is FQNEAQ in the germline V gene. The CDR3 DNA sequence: TGTGCCAGCAGCTTAGGGATGCGGGCCGTTAAGAATGAGCAGTTCTTC. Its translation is CASSLGMRAVKNEQFF. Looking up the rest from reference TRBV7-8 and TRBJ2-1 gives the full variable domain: GAGVSQSPRYKVAKRGQDVALRCDPISGHVSLFWYQQALGQGPEFLTYFQNEAQLDKSGLPSDRFFAERPEGSVSTLKIQRTQQEDSAVYLCASSLGMRAVKNEQFFGPGTRLTVL.

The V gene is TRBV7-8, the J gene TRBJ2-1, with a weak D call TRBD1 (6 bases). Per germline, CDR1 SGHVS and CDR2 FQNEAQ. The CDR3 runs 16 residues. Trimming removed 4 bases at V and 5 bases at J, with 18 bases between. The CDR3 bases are TGTGCCAGCAGCTCCCCCGTCAGGGGCTTCCACAATGAGCAGTTCTTC. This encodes CASSSPVRGFHNEQFF.

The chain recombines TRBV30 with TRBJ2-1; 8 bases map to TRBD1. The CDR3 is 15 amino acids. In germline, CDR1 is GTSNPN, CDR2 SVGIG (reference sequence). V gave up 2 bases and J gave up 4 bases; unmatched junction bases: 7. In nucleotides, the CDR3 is TGTGCCTGGAGTCCCGAAAACAGGGGGTACAATGAGCAGTTCTTC. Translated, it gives CAWSPENRGYNEQFF.

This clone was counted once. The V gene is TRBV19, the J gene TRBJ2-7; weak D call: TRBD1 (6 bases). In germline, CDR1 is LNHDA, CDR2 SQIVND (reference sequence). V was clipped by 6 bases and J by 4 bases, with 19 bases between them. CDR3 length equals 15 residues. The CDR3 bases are TGTGCCAGTAGCCCCTCGTCAGGGGACATATACGAGCAGTACTTC. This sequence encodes CASSPSSGDIYEQYF.

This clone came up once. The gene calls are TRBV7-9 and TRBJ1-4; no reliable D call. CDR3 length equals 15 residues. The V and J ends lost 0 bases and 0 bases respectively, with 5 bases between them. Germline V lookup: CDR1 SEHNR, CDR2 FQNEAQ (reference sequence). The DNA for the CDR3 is TGTGCCAGCAGCTTAGCGGCCTCAACTAATGAAAAACTGTTTTTT. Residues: CASSLAASTNEKLFF. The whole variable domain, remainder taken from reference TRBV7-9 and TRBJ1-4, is DTGVSQNPRHKITKRGQNVTFRCDPISEHNRLYWYRQTLGQGPEFLTYFQNEAQLEKSRLLSDRFSAERPKGSFSTLEIQRTEQGDSAMYLCASSLAASTNEKLFFGSGTQLSVL.

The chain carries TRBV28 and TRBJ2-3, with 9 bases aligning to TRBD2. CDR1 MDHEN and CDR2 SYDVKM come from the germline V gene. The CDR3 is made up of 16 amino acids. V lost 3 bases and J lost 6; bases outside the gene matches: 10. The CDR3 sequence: CASSFQGGGAGDTQYF. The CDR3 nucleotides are TGTGCCAGCAGTTTCCAAGGCGGGGGGGCCGGTGATACGCAGTATTTT.

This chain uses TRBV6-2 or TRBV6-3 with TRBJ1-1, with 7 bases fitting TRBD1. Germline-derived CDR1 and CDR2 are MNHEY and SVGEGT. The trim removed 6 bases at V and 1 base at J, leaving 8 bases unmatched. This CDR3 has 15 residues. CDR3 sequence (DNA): TGTGCCAGCAGCAAGGCGGGACAGCCGAACACTGAAGCTTTCTTT. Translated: CASSKAGQPNTEAFF.

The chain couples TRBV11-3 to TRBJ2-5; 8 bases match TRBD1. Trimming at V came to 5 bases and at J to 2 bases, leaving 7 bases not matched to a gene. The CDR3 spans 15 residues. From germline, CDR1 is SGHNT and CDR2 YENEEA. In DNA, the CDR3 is TGTGCCAGCAGCCCAGGACAGGGACCTCAAGAGACCCAGTACTTC. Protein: CASSPGQGPQETQYF.

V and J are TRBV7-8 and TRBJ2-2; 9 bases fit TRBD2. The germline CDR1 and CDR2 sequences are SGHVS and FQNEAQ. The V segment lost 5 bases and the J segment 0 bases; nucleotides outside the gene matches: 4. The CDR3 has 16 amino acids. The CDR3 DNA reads TGTGCCAGCAGCCATAGCGGGGGCTCGAACACCGGGGAGCTGTTTTTT. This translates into CASSHSGGSNTGELFF.

The CDR3 nucleotides are TGTGCCAGCAGATACACAGGGGGATATGGCTACACCTTC. This sequence encodes CASRYTGGYGYTF. The rearrangement uses TRBV6-5 and TRBJ1-2, with TRBD1 matching 8 bases. Germline V gene data show CDR1 as MNHEY and CDR2 as SVGAGI. Trimming cost V 6 bases and J 5 bases; bases outside gene matches: 5. This CDR3 is built from 13 residues.

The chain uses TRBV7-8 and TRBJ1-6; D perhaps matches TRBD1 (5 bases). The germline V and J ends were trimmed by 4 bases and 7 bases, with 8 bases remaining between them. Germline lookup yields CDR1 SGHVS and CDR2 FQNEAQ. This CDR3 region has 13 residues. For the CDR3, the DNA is TGTGCCAGCAGCTCGGGGGGGAATTCACCCCTCCACTTT. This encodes CASSSGGNSPLHF. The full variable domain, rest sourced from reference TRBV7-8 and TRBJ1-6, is GAGVSQSPRYKVAKRGQDVALRCDPISGHVSLFWYQQALGQGPEFLTYFQNEAQLDKSGLPSDRFFAERPEGSVSTLKIQRTQQEDSAVYLCASSSGGNSPLHFGNGTRLTVT.